Presented here are 27 T cell receptor beta chains from one specimen sequenced in a study of molecular identifiers for immune sequencing clone quantification. TCRdb passed the PCR reads through MiXCR, listing each CDR3 protein once. Altogether 37,000 or so distinct CDR3 sequences are present, less than 20% being singletons, with the ten largest covering 6.5% to 9%. Sample: naive CD8+ T cells from blood, with Jurkat cell RNA spiked in. Subset noted: FACS-sorted CD8+CD4-CCR7+CD45RA+ naive T cells. The receptor source for this set is a human donor in good health. Some libraries in this study had Jurkat cell RNA spiked in.

This clonotype was counted many times. The genes are TRBV5-6 and TRBJ2-7; the D gene could be TRBD1 or TRBD2 (5 bases each). CDR1 is SGHDT and CDR2 is YYEEEE in the germline V gene. V gave up 4 bases and J gave up 4 bases, with 12 bases separating them. This CDR3 has 13 amino acids. CDR3 DNA: TGTGCCAGCAGCGGGGGACCGTCATACGAGCAGTACTTC. It is translated as CASSGGPSYEQYF.

This clonotype was found many times. V is TRBV9 and J is TRBJ1-4; D is perhaps TRBD1 (6 bases). The germline V and J ends were trimmed by 4 bases and 9 bases, with 16 bases remaining between them. From germline, CDR1 is SGDLS and CDR2 YYNGEE. This CDR3 spans 14 amino acids. This CDR3 reads CASSLRPDRKKLFF. CDR3 DNA sequence: TGTGCCAGCAGCCTCCGTCCAGACAGGAAAAAACTGTTTTTT.

In this sample, this clonotype turned up many times. Here the CDR3 reads CATSRDRGRGTQYF. The CDR3 bases are TGTGCCACCAGCAGAGACAGGGGAAGGGGTACGCAGTATTTT. The J gene is TRBJ2-3, the V gene TRBV15, with D perhaps matching TRBD1 (6 bases). This CDR3 has 14 amino acids. The germline V gene has CDR1 LNHNV and CDR2 YYDKDF (reference sequence). Trimming left V 0 bases short and J 8 bases short, with 12 bases between.

This clonotype has just a few counts. The gene calls are TRBV28 and TRBJ2-2; TRBD1 agrees at 8 bases. The V gene's germline CDR1 is MDHEN and CDR2 SYDVKM. V lost 2 bases to trimming and J lost 1 base; unmatched junction nucleotides: 3. The CDR3 runs to 16 residues. The CDR3 nucleotides read TGTGCCAGCAGTTTAAGGGGGACAGGGAACACCGGGGAGCTGTTTTTT. Its protein product is CASSLRGTGNTGELFF.

This chain joins TRBV4-1 and TRBJ2-7, with D hard to call. Trimming took 4 bases from V and 9 from J, leaving 25 bases between them. This CDR3 has 16 amino acids. Per germline, CDR1 MGHRA and CDR2 YSYEKL. DNA for the CDR3: TGCGCCAGCAGCCTAGGCCCGGATTCGCTCTCGGGTGGGCAGTACTTC. This translates into CASSLGPDSLSGGQYF.

This clonotype was recorded at least ten times. The chain carries TRBV14 and TRBJ1-1; D perhaps matches TRBD1 (5 bases). The length of the CDR3 is 14 residues. The V end was cut by 1 base, the J end by 7 bases, with 13 bases between. Germline assignment: CDR1 SGHDN and CDR2 FVKESK. DNA of the CDR3: TGTGCCAGCAGCCAAGTAGAACGGGGCGATGAAGCTTTCTTT. Translation gives CASSQVERGDEAFF.

The table lists this clonotype with a few counts. A much larger clone lies a single base off, so this may be a read error. The chain joins TRBV15 to TRBJ2-7, with a weak D call TRBD2 (5 bases). CDR1 is LNHNV and CDR2 is YYDKDF in the germline V gene (reference sequence). The ends were cut back, 5 bases at V and 5 bases at J, with 16 bases in the middle. The CDR3 covers 14 residues. CDR3 sequence: CATSGPPGGDEQYF. Here the CDR3 DNA reads TGTGCCACCAGCGGACCTCCCGGAGGAGACGAGCAGTACTTC.

There are many counts of this clonotype. The chain carries TRBV14 and TRBJ1-1; unclear D gene. CDR1 SGHDN and CDR2 FVKESK come from the germline V gene. CDR3 length equals 13 residues. Between the trimmed V and J ends, which lost 0 bases and 6 bases, there was a span of 8 bases. In nucleotides, the CDR3 is TGTGCCAGCAGCCAAGACAGCCTTTCTGAAGCTTTCTTT. It specifies CASSQDSLSEAFF.

This chain joins TRBV7-8 and TRBJ1-2; possibly TRBD1 for D (6 bases). Germline CDR1 reads SGHVS; CDR2 reads FQNEAQ. The CDR3 sequence is 14 residues long. V lost 5 bases and J lost 9, with 19 bases in between. The DNA of the CDR3 is TGTGCCAGCAGCCCAACCTATGGGACACATAGCTACACCTTC. Translating it yields CASSPTYGTHSYTF.

CDR3 region: CASSLVEGGQYF. The CDR3 nucleotides are TGTGCCAGCAGCTTAGTCGAAGGAGGGCAGTACTTC. The rearrangement links TRBV7-9 to TRBJ2-7; the D gene is possibly TRBD2 (5 bases). Germline-derived CDR1 and CDR2 are SEHNR and FQNEAQ (reference sequence). The CDR3 is made up of 12 amino acids. Trimming took off 1 base at V and 9 bases at J, with 10 bases between the two ends.

The sample holds many counts of this clonotype. The J gene is TRBJ2-2, the V gene TRBV12-3 or TRBV12-4, with D possibly being TRBD1 (8 bases). V lost 6 bases and J lost 6, with 29 bases in between. The CDR3 consists of 19 residues. CDR3 sequence (DNA): TGTGCCAGCAGCCAAGACAGGGGAGGGCTAGGAACCCTTTCCGGGGAGCTGTTTTTT. Encoded protein: CASSQDRGGLGTLSGELFF.

This clonotype was observed at least ten times. The gene calls are TRBV10-1 and TRBJ2-3, with D unclear. This CDR3 spans 14 amino acids. The germline CDR1 and CDR2 sequences are WNHNN and SYGVQD (reference sequence). V was shortened by 3 bases and J by 6 bases, with 13 bases between the two germline ends. In DNA form, the CDR3 reads TGCGCCAGCAGTGACGGGCCTCTCCCGGATACGCAGTATTTT. Encoded protein: CASSDGPLPDTQYF.

This clonotype was picked up a small number of times. CDR3 in DNA: TGTGCCAGCATCCTCATCCTGGACACCGGGGAGCTGTTTTTT. Its translation is CASILILDTGELFF. The chain has TRBV2 and TRBJ2-2, with D hard to call. The ends were cut back, 7 bases at V and 3 bases at J, with 12 bases in the middle. Germline assignment: CDR1 SNHLY and CDR2 FYNNEI. The CDR3 spans 14 residues.

Concerning this clonotype: This clone may be a read error of a much larger clone one base away. The chain links TRBV9 to TRBJ2-2; D gene ambiguous. In germline, CDR1 is SGDLS, CDR2 YYNGEE. The CDR3 runs 17 residues. The CDR3 sequence is CASRVAPRAVNTGELFF. CDR3 DNA sequence: TGTGCCAGCAGGGTAGCCCCTCGGGCGGTAAACACCGGGGAGCTGTTTTTT. The whole variable domain, filled in from reference TRBV9 and TRBJ2-2, reads DSGVTQTPKHLITATGQRVTLRCSPRSGDLSVYWYQQSLDQGLQFLIQYYNGEERAKGNILERFSAQQFPDLHSELNLSSLELGDSALYFCASRVAPRAVNTGELFFGEGSRLTVL.

Ten or more counts support this clonotype. The J gene is TRBJ2-7, the V gene TRBV5-1; TRBD1 matches 9 bases. Trimming at V came to 2 bases and at J to 3 bases, leaving 6 bases not matched to a gene. The germline gives CDR1 SGHRS, CDR2 YFSETQ. The CDR3 sequence is 15 residues long. CDR3 sequence (DNA): TGCGCCAGCAGCTTAGAGACAGGGGGATTCTACGAGCAGTACTTC. It specifies CASSLETGGFYEQYF.

This clonotype has a handful of counts. The rearrangement uses TRBV15 and TRBJ1-4; no clear D. Germline-derived CDR1 and CDR2 are LNHNV and YYDKDF (reference sequence). Trimming removed 11 bases from V and 8 bases from J, with 12 bases in between. CDR3 length equals 11 residues. For the CDR3, the DNA is TGTGCCGCCGGAAATTGGGAAAAACTGTTTTTT. Translating gives CAAGNWEKLFF.

This sequence joins TRBV11-2 and TRBJ2-1, with 10 bases that match TRBD2. Trimming cost V 3 bases and J 7 bases; bases outside gene matches: 3. This CDR3 comprises 14 residues. Per germline, CDR1 SGHAT and CDR2 FQNNGV. DNA of the CDR3: TGTGCCAGCAGCTTGCTAGCGGGGGAAAATGAGCAGTTCTTC. Translation gives CASSLLAGENEQFF.

This clonotype appeared once. This may be a read error, as it is one base from a much larger clone. The chain uses TRBV4-3 and TRBJ2-3; D not certain. This CDR3 is built from 14 residues. The germline V gene has CDR1 LGHNA and CDR2 YSLEER. The CDR3: CASSQDVRTDAQYF. The CDR3 DNA is TGCGCCAGCAGCCAAGATGTCCGCACAGATGCGCAGTATTTT.

Ten or more counts support this clonotype. The V call is TRBV7-9, the J call TRBJ2-1; 10 bases are a match to TRBD2. The V gene's germline CDR1 is SEHNR and CDR2 FQNEAQ (reference sequence). Trimming removed 11 bases from V and 5 bases from J; junction bases left unmatched: 6. This CDR3 has 13 residues. The CDR3 region has the DNA TGTGCCTTCGGGCTAGCGGGAGACAATGAGCAGTTCTTC. It codes for CAFGLAGDNEQFF.

In the case of this clonotype: A much larger clone sits a single nucleotide away, making a read error possible. The V and J genes are TRBV6-2 or TRBV6-3 and TRBJ1-5; unclear D gene. The germline V and J ends were trimmed by 5 bases and 9 bases, with 11 bases remaining between them. The CDR3 consists of 12 residues. Germline CDR1 reads MNHEY; CDR2 reads SVGEGT. The CDR3 nucleotides are TGTGCCAGCAGTCCCGACTGGTGGCCCCAGCATTTT. It specifies CASSPDWWPQHF.

This clonotype was seen at least ten times. The CDR3 spells CASSYSVGAPGNTIYF. DNA for the CDR3: TGTGCCAGCAGTTACTCGGTTGGGGCGCCTGGAAACACCATATATTTT. This sequence joins TRBV6-2 or TRBV6-3 and TRBJ1-3, with D tentatively TRBD1 (5 bases). The CDR3 has 16 residues. Germline V gives CDR1 MNHEY, CDR2 SVGEGT. V was cut by 0 bases and J by 2 bases, with 11 bases left in between.

This clonotype was seen many times. This rearrangement joins TRBV14 to TRBJ2-7, with 10 bases aligning to TRBD2. Germline CDR1 is SGHDN and CDR2 is FVKESK. The ends lost 5 bases at V and 4 bases at J; junction bases unmatched: 8. The CDR3 spans 15 residues. Here the CDR3 reads CASSSRSSGSYEQYF. In nucleotides, the CDR3 is TGTGCCAGCAGCTCAAGGTCTAGCGGGAGTTACGAGCAGTACTTC.

With respect to this clonotype: A much larger clone lies one base from this, so it may be a read error. The rearrangement joins TRBV24-1 to TRBJ2-3, with D maybe TRBD2 (6 bases). The length of the CDR3 is 13 residues. The V end was cut by 4 bases, the J end by 6 bases, with 10 bases between. CDR1 and CDR2 from the germline V gene are KGHDR and SFDVKD. DNA for the CDR3: TGTGCCACCAGTGAAAAAGGAGGGGATACGCAGTATTTT. Translation gives CATSEKGGDTQYF.

The table lists this clonotype with many counts. The CDR3 bases are TGTGCCAGCAGCTTAGAGGACACAGATACGCAGTATTTT. It yields the protein CASSLEDTDTQYF. This sequence joins TRBV7-9 and TRBJ2-3, with D unclear. CDR3 length equals 13 residues. Germline V gives CDR1 SEHNR, CDR2 FQNEAQ (reference sequence). V was pared by 1 base and J by 2 bases, with 4 bases between.

This clonotype was counted many times. The rearrangement links TRBV10-3 to TRBJ1-1, with TRBD1 identical over 7 bases. Per germline, CDR1 ENHRY and CDR2 SYGVKD. The CDR3 runs 16 residues. V shed 6 bases, J shed 3 bases, and the junction held 13 bases outside the gene matches. CDR3 nucleotides: TGTGCCATCAGCCGCCCTGCCCCGACAGGGTACACTGAAGCTTTCTTT. It specifies CAISRPAPTGYTEAFF.

This clonotype occurred many times. The chain joins TRBV20-1 to TRBJ1-5, with D perhaps TRBD1 (5 bases). Germline V lookup: CDR1 DFQATT, CDR2 SNEGSKA (reference sequence). This CDR3 comprises 15 residues. V gave up 0 bases and J gave up 2 bases, with 11 bases separating them. The CDR3 loop is CSARDRGAGNQPQHF. The CDR3 nucleotides read TGCAGTGCTAGAGATCGCGGGGCTGGCAATCAGCCCCAGCATTTT.

In this sample, this clonotype turned up many times. The V and J genes are TRBV7-2 and TRBJ2-4; D is perhaps TRBD1 or TRBD2 (7 bases each). Trimming cost V 1 base and J 8 bases, with 15 bases left between them. The V gene's germline CDR1 is SGHTA and CDR2 FQGNSA. The CDR3 loop spans 15 amino acids. The CDR3 bases are TGTGCCAGCAGCTTAGAGCTGTCAGGGGGGGACATTCAGTACTTC. As protein: CASSLELSGGDIQYF.